Sequencing of this T cell receptor beta chain was carried out in a study of early T cells in non-severe SARS-CoV-2 infection. Study overall: Sequencing of bulk RNA from unsorted whole blood was done, without chain pairing.

The table lists this clonotype with many counts. Its antigen remains unknown. Researchers tagged individual cDNA molecules with unique molecular identifiers. TCRdb reprocessed the 5' RACE reads with MiXCR, giving one entry per CDR3 protein. Counted here are approximately 30,000 distinct CDR3 sequences, 4% to 5% occurring once; the ten biggest clones make up around 8%. Findings and limits, study-wide: Comparison of clonotypes with VDJdb favored anti-spike CD8 responses while missing private and CD4 specificities.

The germline gives CDR1 ENHRY, CDR2 SYGVKD. The V and J ends lost 10 bases and 0 bases, in that order; junction bases with no gene match: 3. CDR3 length: 14 residues. Sequencing was carried out using whole blood. This clonotype originated in an adult who was a healthcare worker with PCR-confirmed SARS-CoV-2 infection or an uninfected control (not recorded which). V is TRBV10-3 and J is TRBJ1-6, with 7 bases that match TRBD1. The CDR3 loop reads CATGQASYNSPLHF. The CDR3 DNA sequence: TGTGCCACAGGACAGGCCTCCTATAATTCACCCCTCCACTTT.